This T cell receptor (beta chain) was identified in a study of blood T cell repertoires in COVID-19. In the study overall: Material from acute and convalescent COVID-19 was sourced from the United States, Italy and Spain.

The method was immunoSEQ multiplex PCR; TCRdb's version includes in-frame clones alone and lacks a portion of them. The sample carries around 360,000 clones, about 90% recorded once. The CDR3 loop spans 16 amino acids. Germline V CDR1 and CDR2: LGHNA, YNFKEQ. J gave up 4 bases and V 0 bases, and 6 bases lay outside the gene matches. Individuals aged about 18 to 95 years were recruited from 24 US areas. Cohort 3 donors counted as recovered after two negative PCRs, clearance, or resolved symptoms. The gene calls are TRBV4-2 and TRBJ2-1; 7 bases match TRBD2. The receptor comes from a woman aged 30 to 39 who had recovered from COVID-19. Specimen: PBMCs or T cells enriched from blood (not recorded which). CDR3 nucleotides: TGTGCCAGCAGCCAAGAACCTAGCGGAGATTACAATGAGCAGTTCTTC. Translated, it gives CASSQEPSGDYNEQFF.